This TCR beta chain was sequenced for a study of blood T cell repertoires in COVID-19 (TCRdb year 2020). For context, the study as a whole: The collaborator samples originated in the United States, Italy and Spain and spanned the acute and convalescent phases of COVID-19. Samples came from the ongoing ImmuneRACE study (first 160 participants) plus 1,254 subjects from 6 global collaborators. Sample metadata almost always included a de-identified subject ID, COVID-19 status, age in years and sex. Where available, HLA class I and class II types were obtained from metadata supplied by the sample provider rather than from assay-based typing. The material from the prospective study consisted of cDNA or gDNA derived from T cells, B-cell-depleted T cells, or PBMCs. The repertoires were released in a freely available public database meant as a resource for research on the immune response to SARS-CoV-2. The dataset comprised deeply sampled blood TCRbeta repertoires from subjects exposed to, actively infected with, or recovered from COVID-19. Overall study results and their limits: The amount of clinical and demographic metadata varied by source and participant and was provided uncurated.

Reading from cysteine to phenylalanine, the CDR3 counts 12 amino acids. The DNA shown is the 36-base CDR3, in frame from base 1. For this chain, trimming is 5 bases at the V end and 10 bases at the J end, and the number of junction bases without a gene match is 5. Participants in the prospective study were enrolled through a virtual design, were aged about 18 to 90 years, and lived in 24 United States geographic areas. Cohort assignment in the prospective study relied on participant-reported clinical history from a screening survey and a study questionnaire. In the prospective study, mobile phlebotomists collected whole blood, serum and a nasopharyngeal or oropharyngeal swab from each participant. Additional blood draws and questionnaires over an approximately two-month period could optionally be provided by prospective study participants. Prospective study blood samples were shipped either frozen or at room temperature before DNA extraction.

The immunoSEQ Assay, a bias-controlled multiplex PCR, was used to amplify TCRbeta CDR3 regions from genomic DNA. From the authors' description of their analysis: The number of nucleated cells in each sample was estimated from the amplification of reference gene primers within the assay. To quantify the absolute abundance of each unique TCRbeta CDR3 rearrangement, sequence reads were collapsed and filtered. For each sample, productive Simpson clonality was calculated as the square root of Simpson's diversity index over productive rearrangements. TCRdb re-hosts the immuneACCESS table, in-frame sequences only. Its copies lack some clones; in the studies checked, an unresolved V gene accounts for under half of them, and the cause for the rest is not known. D and trimming were read from the DNA, whereas the V and J calls and clone size are those reported in that table. The sample profile shows about 220,000 clones; just over 85% of them were found once. Over 12% of the sample rests with the top ten.

Details on this clone: Its antigen is still unknown. The input lacks base qualities; no much larger clone sits a single base away.

The sample comprised PBMCs or T cells enriched from blood (not recorded which). The chain is assembled from TRBV12-3 or TRBV12-4 and TRBJ2-1; TRBD2 agrees with 7 junctional bases. This TCR was sampled from a woman aged 45-59 years with acute COVID-19. The CDR3 is CASSPQLAEQFF. The nucleotide sequence is given as TGTGCCAGCAGTCCCCAACTAGCGGAGCAGTTCTTC.